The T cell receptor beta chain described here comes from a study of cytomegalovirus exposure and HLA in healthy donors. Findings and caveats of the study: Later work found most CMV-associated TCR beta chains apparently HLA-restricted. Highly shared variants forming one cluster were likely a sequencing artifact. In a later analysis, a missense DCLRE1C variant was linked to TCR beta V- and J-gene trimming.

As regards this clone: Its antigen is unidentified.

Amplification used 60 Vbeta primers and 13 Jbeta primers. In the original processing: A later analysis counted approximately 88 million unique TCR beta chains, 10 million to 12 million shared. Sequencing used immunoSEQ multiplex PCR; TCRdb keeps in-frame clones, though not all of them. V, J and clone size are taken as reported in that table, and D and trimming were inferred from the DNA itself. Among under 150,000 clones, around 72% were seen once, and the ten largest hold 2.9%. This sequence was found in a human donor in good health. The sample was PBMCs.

Written as DNA, the CDR3 is TGTGCCAGCAGTTTTGCGGCTACGTCTGGAAACACCATATATTTT. Translating gives CASSFAATSGNTIYF. This chain joins TRBV6-5 and TRBJ1-3; D remains ambiguous. This CDR3 is built from 15 residues. The germline V gene encodes CDR1 MNHEY and CDR2 SVGAGI. Trimming pared 4 bases from V and 1 base from J, leaving 11 bases between.